This T cell receptor (beta chain) was recovered during a study of early T cells in non-severe SARS-CoV-2 infection. Across the whole study: Sequenced material consisted of bulk RNA (from unsorted whole blood), and chains were unpaired.

Unique molecular identifiers were added to individual cDNA molecules. A single record per CDR3 protein comes from TCRdb applying MiXCR to the 5' RACE reads. Of roughly 72,000 distinct CDR3 sequences listed, more than 10% were seen once; the top ten hold 1.1%. This clonotype was recorded at least ten times. With 0 bases clipped from V and 7 bases from J, the junction kept 6 bases outside the gene matches. The CDR3 covers 16 residues. Per the germline V gene, CDR1 is SEHNR and CDR2 is FQNEAQ (reference sequence). The clonotype was recovered from an adult who was a healthcare worker with PCR-confirmed SARS-CoV-2 infection or an uninfected control (not recorded which). Sequencing used whole blood. The V call is TRBV7-9, the J call TRBJ2-1; 10 nucleotides agree with TRBD2. The CDR3 coding sequence is TGTGCCAGCAGCTTAGCACCTAGCGGGAGTATGAATGAGCAGTTCTTC. This sequence encodes CASSLAPSGSMNEQFF.